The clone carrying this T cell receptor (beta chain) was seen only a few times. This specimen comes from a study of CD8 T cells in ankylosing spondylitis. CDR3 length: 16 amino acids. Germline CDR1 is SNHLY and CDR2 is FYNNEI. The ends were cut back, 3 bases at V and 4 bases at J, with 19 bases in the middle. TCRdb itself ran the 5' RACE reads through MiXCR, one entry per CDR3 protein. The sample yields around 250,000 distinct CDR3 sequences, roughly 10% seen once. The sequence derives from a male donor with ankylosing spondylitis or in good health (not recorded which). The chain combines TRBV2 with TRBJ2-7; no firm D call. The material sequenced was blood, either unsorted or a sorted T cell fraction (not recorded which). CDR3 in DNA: TGTGCCAGCAGTGAGAAAGTCTTCGAAGGCGTATACGAGCAGTACTTC. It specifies CASSEKVFEGVYEQYF.